These 30 T cell receptor beta chains share one sample of origin, sequenced in a study of beta chain features in type 1 diabetes. Study-wide results and limits: Within each of all four CD4+ subsets, Type 1 diabetes patients had TCRB CDR3s that were moderately but significantly shorter.

As every portion of the isolated RNA was reverse transcribed, the sequencing read expressed TCRB transcripts. Profiling relied on immunoSEQ multiplex PCR, and the TCRdb table lists in-frame clones only, not all of them. Of hundreds of thousands of clones listed, 14% to 15% are singletons. Their antigens are not known. Sample: naive CD4+ T cells from blood. Source of these receptors: a man aged 18 to 30 with type 1 diabetes.

The chain is built from TRBV12-2 and TRBJ1-2; TRBD1, the D gene given by the table, was not confirmed from the DNA. TRBV12-2 is reported as a pseudogene. The CDR3 is 17 residues long. CDR3 DNA sequence: TGTGCAAGTCGCTTTTCCACGACAGGGAAGGAGGGCTATGGCTACACCTTC. Translation gives CASRFSTTGKEGYGYTF.

This clone was counted only a few times. Other DNA sequences from this sample encode an identical CDR3 as well. The chain links TRBV30 to TRBJ1-1; D gene uncertain. The CDR3 loop spans 12 amino acids. Per germline, CDR1 GTSNPN and CDR2 SVGIG (reference sequence). Trimming took 2 bases from V and 1 from J, leaving 5 bases between them. The CDR3 here is CAWSRENTEAFF. For the CDR3, the DNA is TGTGCCTGGAGTCGAGAGAACACTGAAGCTTTCTTT.

This chain uses TRBV27 with TRBJ1-1; 8 bases match TRBD1. There are 16 residues in the CDR3. Trimming at V came to 5 bases and at J to 5 bases, leaving 13 bases not matched to a gene. Per germline, CDR1 MNHEY and CDR2 SMNVEV (reference sequence). The CDR3 bases are TGTGCCAGCAGTCCCAGACAGGGGATGGTCCGGACTGAAGCTTTCTTT. Its translation: CASSPRQGMVRTEAFF.

J is TRBJ2-1 and V is TRBV6-5; 10 nucleotides agree with TRBD2. Germline V lookup: CDR1 MNHEY, CDR2 SVGAGI. V shed 1 base, J shed 8 bases, and the junction held 8 bases outside the gene matches. The CDR3 runs 16 residues. CDR3 region: CASSYYSASGSDEQFF. The CDR3 nucleotides are TGTGCCAGCAGTTACTATTCGGCTAGCGGGAGTGATGAGCAGTTCTTC.

This clone has only a few counts. This chain joins TRBV7-2 and TRBJ1-2, with 7 bases aligning to TRBD1. The V gene's germline CDR1 is SGHTA and CDR2 FQGNSA. The CDR3 is 14 amino acids. The ends lost 5 bases at V and 7 bases at J; junction bases unmatched: 10. The CDR3 loop is CASSQTGFMAGYTF. The CDR3 coding sequence is TGTGCCAGCAGCCAGACAGGGTTCATGGCTGGCTACACCTTC.

The chain carries TRBV7-9 and TRBJ2-3; 11 bases agree with TRBD2. Germline-derived CDR1 and CDR2 are SEHNR and FQNEAQ (reference sequence). The CDR3 has 15 amino acids. Trimming cost V 6 bases and J 3 bases; bases outside gene matches: 5. The CDR3 DNA sequence: TGTGCCAGCAGTTTGACTAGCGGGAAAACAGATACGCAGTATTTT. Amino acid sequence: CASSLTSGKTDTQYF.

This clone turned up a few times. The rearrangement uses TRBV2 and TRBJ2-1, with TRBD2 matching 9 bases. The CDR3 contains 14 residues. Germline V gene data show CDR1 as SNHLY and CDR2 as FYNNEI. With V trimmed by 7 bases and J by 10 bases, 11 bases remained unmatched. CDR3 amino acids: CASNRLAGAEEQFF. The CDR3 DNA is TGTGCCAGCAATCGATTAGCGGGAGCGGAAGAGCAGTTCTTC. The full variable domain, rest sourced from reference TRBV2 and TRBJ2-1, is EPEVTQTPSHQVTQMGQEVILRCVPISNHLYFYWYRQILGQKVEFLVSFYNNEISEKSEIFDDQFSVERPDGSNFTLKIRSTKLEDSAMYFCASNRLAGAEEQFFGPGTRLTVL.

This clone was detected a few times. V is TRBV18 and J is TRBJ2-1; D may be TRBD1 (6 bases). Germline CDR1 and CDR2: KGHSH and LQKENI. The CDR3 sequence is 17 residues long. Trimming pared 2 bases from V and 1 base from J, leaving 15 bases between. CDR3 protein: CASSPSTTTGSYNEQFF. CDR3 sequence (DNA): TGTGCCAGCTCACCATCTACTACGACAGGTTCCTACAATGAGCAGTTCTTC.

The chain carries TRBV6-1 and TRBJ2-1, with 7 bases aligning to TRBD2. This CDR3 contains 13 residues. Germline loops: CDR1 MNHNS, CDR2 SASEGT. Trimming removed 7 bases from V and 8 bases from J; junction bases left unmatched: 8. The DNA for the CDR3 is TGTGCCAGCATGAGGACTAGAATTTATGAGCAGTTCTTC. The encoded protein is CASMRTRIYEQFF.

This clone has only a few counts. The J gene is TRBJ1-1, the V gene TRBV29-1, with 11 bases that match TRBD1. This CDR3 contains 14 residues. V lost 6 bases, J lost 5 bases, and 8 bases stayed unmatched. The germline gives CDR1 SQVTM, CDR2 ANQGSEA. Written as DNA, the CDR3 is TGCAGCGTCGGACAGGGGGCGAAGGGAACTGAAGCTTTCTTT. It codes for CSVGQGAKGTEAFF.

The chain couples TRBV5-1 to TRBJ2-5; a weak D match, TRBD2 (5 bases). The CDR3 loop spans 15 amino acids. Germline V lookup: CDR1 SGHRS, CDR2 YFSETQ. Trimming took 4 bases from V and 1 from J, leaving 14 bases between them. CDR3 bases: TGCGCCAGCAGCGGGATCTTAAGCGGCCAAGAGACCCAGTACTTC. This sequence encodes CASSGILSGQETQYF.

This clone was detected only a few times. The CDR3 spells CASSQDHRTGDTEAFF. CDR3 sequence (DNA): TGTGCCAGCAGCCAAGATCATAGGACAGGGGACACTGAAGCTTTCTTT. This chain links TRBV14 with TRBJ1-1; 9 bases match TRBD1. Germline V gene sequence: CDR1 SGHDN, CDR2 FVKESK. The CDR3 runs 16 residues. The V and J ends lost 0 bases and 3 bases, in that order; junction bases with no gene match: 5.

The V gene is TRBV6-5, the J gene TRBJ2-1, with a weak D call TRBD2 (5 bases). Germline V gene sequence: CDR1 MNHEY, CDR2 SVGAGI. The CDR3 is 12 residues long. Trimming took off 1 base at V and 9 bases at J, with 7 bases between the two ends. The CDR3 sequence is CASSYWAGEQFF. The CDR3 coding sequence is TGTGCCAGCAGTTACTGGGCGGGTGAGCAGTTCTTC.

This clone was counted between two and nine times. This rearrangement joins TRBV29-1 to TRBJ2-1; 7 bases agree with TRBD1. CDR3 length: 12 amino acids. V lost 4 bases and J lost 3; bases outside the gene matches: 0. Per the germline V gene, CDR1 is SQVTM and CDR2 is ANQGSEA. As DNA, the CDR3 is TGCAGCGTTGGACAGGGCTACAATGAGCAGTTCTTC. Residues: CSVGQGYNEQFF.

V is TRBV5-4 and J is TRBJ2-1; 10 positions match TRBD1. The V gene's germline CDR1 is SGHNT and CDR2 YYREEE (reference sequence). The CDR3 has 14 amino acids. J gave up 10 bases and V 0 bases, and 4 bases lay outside the gene matches. The CDR3 DNA reads as TGTGCCAGCAGCTTGGCGACAGGGGGCAGGGAGCAGTTCTTC. It is translated as CASSLATGGREQFF.

This clone was seen a few times. Other nucleotide sequences from this sample produce the same CDR3. This chain joins TRBV15 and TRBJ2-5, with a weak D call TRBD2 (6 bases). CDR1 is LNHNV and CDR2 is YYDKDF in the germline V gene (reference sequence). The V gene lost 0 bases and the J gene lost 2 bases, with 7 bases spanning the gap. This CDR3 is 14 amino acids long. The CDR3 here is CATSRDRGQETQYF. The CDR3 nucleotides read TGTGCCACCAGCAGAGATCGGGGGCAAGAGACCCAGTACTTC.

This clone was detected a few times. The V call is TRBV6-5, the J call TRBJ2-6; D is ambiguous. CDR1 MNHEY and CDR2 SVGAGI come from the germline V gene. Trimming removed 5 bases from V and 0 bases from J, with 5 bases in between. There are 14 residues in the CDR3. The CDR3 loop is CASSKASGANVLTF. Written as DNA, the CDR3 is TGTGCCAGCAGTAAAGCCTCTGGGGCCAACGTCCTGACTTTC.

This clone was seen more than once but under ten times. This chain connects TRBV6-4 to TRBJ1-4, with a tentative D call TRBD1 (6 bases). The CDR3 covers 13 residues. Trimming took off 5 bases at V and 7 bases at J, with 11 bases between the two ends. The germline V gene encodes CDR1 MRHNA and CDR2 SNTAGT. DNA for the CDR3: TGTGCCAGCAGTACAGGGTTGGGTGAAAAACTGTTTTTT. Its translation is CASSTGLGEKLFF.

This clone was detected a few times. The chain employs TRBV30 and TRBJ1-5; 7 positions agree with TRBD1. Germline lookup yields CDR1 GTSNPN and CDR2 SVGIG (reference sequence). CDR3 size: 15 residues. V trimming: 0 bases; J trimming: 6 bases; junction bases outside the gene matches: 8. The CDR3 reads CAWSVKGARGQPQHF. DNA for the CDR3: TGTGCCTGGAGTGTGAAGGGGGCGCGGGGTCAGCCCCAGCATTTT.

The chain combines TRBV18 with TRBJ2-1, with 7 bases identical to TRBD1. Trimming at V came to 2 bases and at J to 6 bases, leaving 10 bases not matched to a gene. Per the germline V gene, CDR1 is KGHSH and CDR2 is LQKENI. The length of the CDR3 is 16 residues. CDR3 in DNA: TGTGCCAGCTCACCAACTATGGGACAGACCATCAATGAGCAGTTCTTC. Translation gives CASSPTMGQTINEQFF.

This clone was seen a few times. This chain links TRBV6-5 with TRBJ1-2; tentative D call: TRBD1 (5 bases). CDR3 length: 15 amino acids. Per germline, CDR1 MNHEY and CDR2 SVGAGI. V was clipped by 6 bases and J by 2 bases, with 16 bases between them. The CDR3 protein is CASSYGTGSNYGYTF. DNA of the CDR3: TGTGCCAGCAGCTATGGGACCGGGAGCAACTATGGCTACACCTTC.

This clone was recorded a few times. The chain joins TRBV4-2 to TRBJ2-3; 10 nucleotides align to TRBD2. The V gene end was trimmed by 2 bases and the J gene end by 6 bases; junction bases not matched to a gene: 17. The CDR3 length is 19 residues. The germline gives CDR1 LGHNA, CDR2 YNFKEQ. The CDR3 DNA reads TGTGCCAGCAGCCAATCCCACGCGGCTAGCGGGAGCGGCGGCGATACGCAGTATTTT. Protein: CASSQSHAASGSGGDTQYF.

This clone was seen a handful of times. V usage is TRBV7-2 and J usage is TRBJ2-7, with a possible D match to TRBD2 (7 bases). This CDR3 is 16 amino acids long. Germline CDR1 SGHTA, CDR2 FQGNSA. Trimming removed 1 base from V and 6 bases from J, with 19 bases in between. The CDR3 loop is CASSLEIGGLLSEQYF. The CDR3 nucleotides are TGTGCCAGCAGCTTAGAGATCGGGGGGCTCCTTAGCGAGCAGTACTTC.

This clone came up a few times. V and J are TRBV30 and TRBJ2-3; TRBD2 matches 10 bases. Looked up from germline, CDR1 is GTSNPN and CDR2 is SVGIG (reference sequence). Losses at the gene ends were 2 bases for V and 9 bases for J; bases not matched to a gene: 5. This CDR3 has 13 residues. CDR3 bases: TGTGCCTGGAGTAACCAGACTAGCGGGACGCAGTATTTT. This encodes CAWSNQTSGTQYF.

This sequence joins TRBV7-8 and TRBJ2-5, with 8 bases matching TRBD2. The CDR3 consists of 17 residues. Per germline, CDR1 SGHVS and CDR2 FQNEAQ. V shed 2 bases and J 5 bases; nucleotides not matched to a gene: 13. DNA of the CDR3: TGTGCCAGCAGCTTACGAGCGGGGGCGTCTTCCCACGAGACCCAGTACTTC. It specifies CASSLRAGASSHETQYF.

This chain links TRBV9 with TRBJ2-3, with D perhaps TRBD1 (5 bases). Trimming pared 3 bases from V and 6 bases from J, leaving 14 bases between. Germline V gives CDR1 SGDLS, CDR2 YYNGEE. The CDR3 runs 14 residues. CDR3 nucleotides: TGTGCCAGCAGCGAACGACAGCCAAAGGATACGCAGTATTTT. The encoded protein is CASSERQPKDTQYF.

This clone was observed a few times. CDR3 in amino acids: CASSRQGYEQYF. Written as DNA, the CDR3 is TGTGCCAGCAGTCGACAGGGCTACGAGCAGTACTTC. The chain couples TRBV28 to TRBJ2-7; TRBD1 matches at 7 bases. Germline CDR1 is MDHEN and CDR2 is SYDVKM. The CDR3 sequence is 12 residues long. V was pared by 5 bases and J by 3 bases, with 1 base of the junction left unmatched. The whole variable domain, remainder taken from reference TRBV28 and TRBJ2-7, is DVKVTQSSRYLVKRTGEKVFLECVQDMDHENMFWYRQDPGLGLRLIYFSYDVKMKEKGDIPEGYSVSREKKERFSLILESASTNQTSMYLCASSRQGYEQYFGPGTRLTVT.

This clone was detected a few times. The chain employs TRBV29-1 and TRBJ1-5; no clear D. CDR3 length equals 13 residues. V was clipped by 4 bases and J by 1 base, with 8 bases between them. The germline V gene encodes CDR1 SQVTM and CDR2 ANQGSEA. The CDR3 DNA reads as TGCAGCGTTGGGGAGCGGAGCAATCAGCCCCAGCATTTT. Encoded protein: CSVGERSNQPQHF.

The chain is built from TRBV6-5 and TRBJ1-5; D not certain. Trimming took off 0 bases at V and 4 bases at J, with 4 bases between the two ends. Germline CDR1 and CDR2: MNHEY and SVGAGI. This CDR3 is 13 amino acids long. The CDR3 nucleotides are TGTGCCAGCAGTTACTCCCCTAATCAGCCCCAGCATTTT. It is translated as CASSYSPNQPQHF.

This clone occurred a few times. This chain joins TRBV19 and TRBJ2-7, with D hard to call. The CDR3 covers 13 residues. Germline-derived CDR1 and CDR2 are LNHDA and SQIVND (reference sequence). The V end was cut by 1 base, the J end by 3 bases, with 7 bases between. The CDR3 bases are TGTGCCAGTAGTATAGGAGAGTTCTACGAGCAGTACTTC. Its translation: CASSIGEFYEQYF.